This entry is about one T cell receptor beta chain. This sample was taken from a study of CD8+ T cells in alopecia areata. Investigators isolated RNA and reverse transcribed it into cDNA to act as the sequencing template. TCRdb's copy holds only in-frame clones and misses some; the assay was immunoSEQ multiplex PCR. The repertoire holds more than 95,000 clones, with less than 80% as singletons. Germline values: CDR1 SGHRS, CDR2 YFSETQ. Trimming took 0 bases from V and 4 from J, leaving 11 bases between them. The CDR3 contains 15 residues. The V and J genes are TRBV5-1 and TRBJ2-1; the D gene is possibly TRBD2 (5 bases). The sequencing input was CD4+ T cells sorted from blood. The origin of this receptor is a human donor in good health. In DNA, the CDR3 is TGCGCCAGCAGCTTGGAGGCTAGCAGTTACAATGAGCAGTTCTTC. Protein product: CASSLEASSYNEQFF.